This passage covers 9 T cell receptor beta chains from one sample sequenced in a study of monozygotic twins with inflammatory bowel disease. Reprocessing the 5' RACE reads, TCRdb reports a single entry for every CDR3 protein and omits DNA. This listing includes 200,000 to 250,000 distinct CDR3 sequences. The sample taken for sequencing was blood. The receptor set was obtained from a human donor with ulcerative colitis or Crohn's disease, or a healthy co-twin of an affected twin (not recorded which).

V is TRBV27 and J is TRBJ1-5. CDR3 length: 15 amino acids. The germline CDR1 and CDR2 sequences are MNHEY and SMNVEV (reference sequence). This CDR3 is CASSLSLGYNQPQHF.

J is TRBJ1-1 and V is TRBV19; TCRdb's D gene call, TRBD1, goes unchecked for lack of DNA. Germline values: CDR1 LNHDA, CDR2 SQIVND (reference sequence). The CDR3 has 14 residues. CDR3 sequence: CASSKGQGYTEAFF.

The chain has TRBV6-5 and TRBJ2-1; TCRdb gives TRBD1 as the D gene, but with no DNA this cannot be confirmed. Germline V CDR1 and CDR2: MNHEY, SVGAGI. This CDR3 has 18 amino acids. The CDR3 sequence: CASSVLAGASSSYNEQFF.

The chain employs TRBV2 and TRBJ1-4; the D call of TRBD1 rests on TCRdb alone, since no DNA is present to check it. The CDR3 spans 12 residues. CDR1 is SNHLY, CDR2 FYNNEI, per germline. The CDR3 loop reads CASGGSLEKLFF.

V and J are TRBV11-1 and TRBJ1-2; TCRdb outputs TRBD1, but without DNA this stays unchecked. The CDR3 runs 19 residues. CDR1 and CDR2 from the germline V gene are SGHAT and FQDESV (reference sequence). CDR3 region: CAGLEFPGHPPSSFYGYTF.

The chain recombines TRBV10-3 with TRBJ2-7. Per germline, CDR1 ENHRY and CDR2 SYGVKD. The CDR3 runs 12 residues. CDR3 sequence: CAISEGNYEQYF.

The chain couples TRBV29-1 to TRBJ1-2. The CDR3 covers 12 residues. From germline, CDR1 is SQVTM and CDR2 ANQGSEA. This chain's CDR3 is CSVDKLNYGYTF. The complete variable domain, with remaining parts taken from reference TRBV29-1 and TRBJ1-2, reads SAVISQKPSRDICQRGTSLTIQCQVDSQVTMMFWYRQQPGQSLTLIATANQGSEATYESGFVIDKFPISRPNLTFSTLTVSNMSPEDSSIYLCSVDKLNYGYTFGSGTRLTVV.

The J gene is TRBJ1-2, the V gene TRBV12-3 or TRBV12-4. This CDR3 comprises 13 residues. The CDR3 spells CASSIGSGYGYTF.

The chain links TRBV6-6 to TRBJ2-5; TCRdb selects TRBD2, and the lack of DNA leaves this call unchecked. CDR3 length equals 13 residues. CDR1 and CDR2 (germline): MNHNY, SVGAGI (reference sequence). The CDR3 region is CASSHRVGETQYF.